These T cell receptor beta chains were read from a single sample in a study of cytomegalovirus exposure and HLA in healthy donors. Generated by immunoSEQ multiplex PCR, the TCRdb table keeps only in-frame clones and is missing some. The sample consists of approximately 110,000 clones, roughly 93% of them appearing once. The material sequenced was PBMCs. The receptors originated from a woman aged 18 to 35 in good health and CMV-seronegative. Each CDR3 is given with its conserved first and last residue. Clone size, where shown, is once, few, many, or a class for clones that have expanded.

clone_size	v_call	j_call	cdr3_aa
-	TRBV28	TRBJ2-7	CASSFPGTGSYEQYF
once	TRBV7-9	TRBJ2-2	CASSGIGTVPAGELFF
-	TRBV5-1	TRBJ2-7	CAIRSAGTGSYEQYF
-	TRBV9	TRBJ1-2	CASSERTGSNYGYTF
-	TRBV9	TRBJ1-6	CASSVEGQGFGSPLHF
-	TRBV2	TRBJ1-5	CASSLARSSNQPQHF
-	TRBV6-1	TRBJ1-5	CASSEALGTTNQPQHF
-	TRBV2	TRBJ1-2	CASTQAGVKPTF
once	TRBV6-6	TRBJ2-2	CASSYLGQGNTGELFF
-	TRBV9	TRBJ2-7	CASSPGSSYEQYF
-	TRBV4-1	TRBJ1-1	CASSHIGGVDTEAFF
few	TRBV6-6	TRBJ1-2	CASSFQWYGYTF
-	TRBV4-1	TRBJ2-1	CASSHVNSRGAYNEQFF
once	TRBV19	TRBJ2-1	CASSIASGSFRINEQFF
once	TRBV27	TRBJ2-1	CASSQGPYNEQFF
-	TRBV19	TRBJ2-7	CASQSGNSYEQYF